This TCR beta chain was captured by sequencing in a study of response to subunit inactivated influenza vaccine. The table lists this clonotype with many counts. Its antigen remains unknown. Study-wide findings and caveats: There was a suggestion from the authors that each seasonal influenza vaccination recruits few new T cells.

V lost 0 bases, J lost 9 bases, and 7 bases lay in between. Germline CDR1 reads SGHDT; CDR2 reads YYEEEE. The CDR3 loop spans 12 amino acids. A single record per CDR3 protein comes from TCRdb applying MiXCR to the RT-PCR reads. This table has 530,000 or so distinct CDR3 sequences, roughly 15% appearing once. The genes are TRBV5-6 and TRBJ2-1; D may correspond to TRBD1 or TRBD2 (5 bases each). The TCR comes from a man over 45 who received an inactivated influenza vaccine. Sequenced material: PBMCs from blood, taken 12 days after vaccination. The CDR3 DNA reads as TGTGCCAGCAGCTTGGCGAGGGGTGAGCAGTTCTTC. This sequence encodes CASSLARGEQFF.